These 22 T cell receptor beta chains came from one sample sequenced in a study of T cell repertoires in cytomegalovirus infection. TCRdb re-called the reads with MiXCR, one entry per CDR3 protein. Of over 450,000 distinct CDR3 sequences in the sample, around 11% were seen once. Input material: PBMCs. The receptor source for this set is a human donor in good health (CMV status not recorded). Some clones in this sample may be carry-over from other donors' samples.

This clonotype was found many times. The chain recombines TRBV28 with TRBJ2-5; 7 nucleotides match TRBD1. The J segment lost 2 bases and the V segment lost 3 bases, leaving 18 bases of the junction unmatched. Germline values: CDR1 MDHEN, CDR2 SYDVKM. This CDR3 comprises 19 residues. The DNA of the CDR3 is TGTGCCAGCAGTTTCTATCGACTCGACAGGGATGCTGGACAAGAGACCCAGTACTTC. This sequence encodes CASSFYRLDRDAGQETQYF.

The V call is TRBV29-1, the J call TRBJ2-5; 7 nucleotides match TRBD1. The ends lost 6 bases at V and 5 bases at J; junction bases unmatched: 6. Germline CDR1 is SQVTM and CDR2 is ANQGSEA. This CDR3 region has 12 residues. As DNA, the CDR3 is TGCAGCGTCATACAGACAGGGGAGACCCAGTACTTC. It codes for CSVIQTGETQYF.

This chain uses TRBV20-1 with TRBJ1-5, with D perhaps matching TRBD1 (5 bases). Trimming left V 5 bases short and J 6 bases short, with 17 bases between. CDR1 is DFQATT and CDR2 is SNEGSKA in the germline V gene (reference sequence). The CDR3 runs to 14 residues. The CDR3 DNA is TGCAGTGCTTCCCAGCCAGGGAGCGGTCAGCCCCAGCATTTT. Its translation is CSASQPGSGQPQHF.

The chain recombines TRBV9 with TRBJ2-2; tentative D call: TRBD2 (6 bases). Trimming cost V 3 bases and J 1 base, with 10 bases left between them. The CDR3 extends over 15 amino acids. Germline V gives CDR1 SGDLS, CDR2 YYNGEE. The CDR3 region has the DNA TGTGCCAGCAGCGAGGGAGGAGGGAACACCGGGGAGCTGTTTTTT. Its translation is CASSEGGGNTGELFF. The variable domain in full, completed from reference TRBV9 and TRBJ2-2, reads DSGVTQTPKHLITATGQRVTLRCSPRSGDLSVYWYQQSLDQGLQFLIQYYNGEERAKGNILERFSAQQFPDLHSELNLSSLELGDSALYFCASSEGGGNTGELFFGEGSRLTVL.

This chain links TRBV12-3 or TRBV12-4 with TRBJ2-7; D may match TRBD1 or TRBD2 (5 bases each). Trimming pared 1 base from V and 1 base from J, leaving 11 bases between. The CDR3 consists of 15 residues. The CDR3 nucleotides read TGTGCCAGCAGTTTAGGTGAGGGGATGTCCTACGAGCAGTACTTC. Encoded protein: CASSLGEGMSYEQYF.

This clonotype was counted at least ten times. The chain is built from TRBV11-2 and TRBJ2-7; D call uncertain. Germline V gene lookup returns CDR1 SGHAT and CDR2 FQNNGV. V was clipped by 5 bases and J by 3 bases, with 11 bases between them. The CDR3 covers 13 residues. CDR3 sequence (DNA): TGTGCCAGCAGCCCTCAGAGCAGCTACGAGCAGTACTTC. This gives the protein CASSPQSSYEQYF.

The chain joins TRBV24-1 to TRBJ2-3; TRBD2 matches 12 bases. V was clipped by 4 bases and J by 1 base; unmatched bases: 2. CDR1 is KGHDR and CDR2 is SFDVKD in the germline V gene. The CDR3 length is 16 residues. CDR3 protein: CATSDRLAGGTDTQYF. The CDR3 DNA reads as TGTGCCACCAGTGACCGACTAGCGGGGGGCACAGATACGCAGTATTTT.

This clonotype was seen at least ten times. V and J are TRBV6-2 or TRBV6-3 and TRBJ2-1; D may be TRBD1 (5 bases). Trimming pared 6 bases from V and 5 bases from J, leaving 17 bases between. CDR1 MNHEY and CDR2 SVGEGT come from the germline V gene. The CDR3 extends over 15 amino acids. Here the CDR3 reads CASSPTDWGDNEQFF. In DNA form, the CDR3 reads TGTGCCAGCAGCCCGACAGATTGGGGTGACAATGAGCAGTTCTTC.

The V call is TRBV20-1, the J call TRBJ2-5; 8 bases align to TRBD2. V lost 4 bases, J lost 4 bases, and 11 bases stayed unmatched. CDR3 size: 15 residues. Germline-derived CDR1 and CDR2 are DFQATT and SNEGSKA (reference sequence). In DNA form, the CDR3 reads TGCAGTGCTACCCTTAGCGGGGTTTTGGGAGAGACCCAGTACTTC. Its translation is CSATLSGVLGETQYF.

This clonotype was seen at least ten times. The rearrangement joins TRBV7-9 to TRBJ1-1; D call uncertain. V lost 5 bases and J lost 0, with 25 bases in between. The CDR3 has 19 residues. The V gene's germline CDR1 is SEHNR and CDR2 FQNEAQ (reference sequence). The CDR3 spells CASSPRPAAVLAMNTEAFF. CDR3 coding DNA: TGTGCCAGCAGCCCCCGTCCGGCAGCAGTTTTGGCGATGAACACTGAAGCTTTCTTT.

This clonotype was seen ten or more times. CDR3 in amino acids: CASSQDRGGVQETQYF. DNA of the CDR3: TGTGCCAGCAGCCAAGATCGTGGCGGGGTTCAAGAGACCCAGTACTTC. This rearrangement joins TRBV14 to TRBJ2-5; tentative D call: TRBD2 (6 bases). CDR3 length: 16 amino acids. Trimming took 0 bases from V and 2 from J, leaving 13 bases between them. Germline-derived CDR1 and CDR2 are SGHDN and FVKESK.

This clonotype occurred many times. The rearrangement links TRBV20-1 to TRBJ2-7; possibly TRBD2 for D (6 bases). V lost 0 bases to trimming and J lost 2 bases, with 14 bases between them. The CDR3 loop spans 15 amino acids. Germline V gene sequence: CDR1 DFQATT, CDR2 SNEGSKA (reference sequence). The CDR3 sequence: CSARDRAGFAYEQYF. The CDR3 DNA reads as TGCAGTGCTAGAGATCGGGCGGGGTTTGCCTACGAGCAGTACTTC.

This clonotype was counted ten times or more. The J gene is TRBJ2-2, the V gene TRBV6-1, with D possibly TRBD2 on 6 matching bases. The CDR3 covers 14 residues. V was trimmed by 11 bases and J by 4 bases, leaving 17 bases between them. Germline-derived CDR1 and CDR2 are MNHNS and SASEGT. This chain's CDR3 is CACRDFLFTGELFF. The CDR3 DNA follows: TGTGCCTGCCGGGACTTTCTTTTCACCGGGGAGCTGTTTTTT.

This clonotype was detected ten times or more. This chain connects TRBV20-1 to TRBJ2-3; D may be TRBD1 or TRBD2 (5 bases each). Germline V gene data show CDR1 as DFQATT and CDR2 as SNEGSKA (reference sequence). V lost 0 bases and J lost 4, with 17 bases in between. The CDR3 contains 16 residues. The CDR3 DNA is TGCAGTGCTAGAGATCCGGGACGCACAGGACCAGATACGCAGTATTTT. This translates into CSARDPGRTGPDTQYF.

This clonotype came up a few times. The J gene is TRBJ2-6, the V gene TRBV20-1, with TRBD1 identical over 8 bases. Germline CDR1 and CDR2: DFQATT and SNEGSKA (reference sequence). J gave up 0 bases and V 3 bases, and 13 bases lay outside the gene matches. The CDR3 totals 19 residues. The CDR3 spells CSASIIIGQGISGANVLTF. The CDR3 region has the DNA TGCAGTGCTAGTATAATTATCGGACAGGGAATCTCTGGGGCCAACGTCCTGACTTTC.

This clonotype was counted only a few times. This chain joins TRBV6-6 and TRBJ2-7, with a possible D match to TRBD2 (6 bases). Germline loops: CDR1 MNHNY, CDR2 SVGAGI (reference sequence). This CDR3 comprises 13 residues. V was shortened by 4 bases and J by 7 bases, with 14 bases between the two germline ends. The CDR3 reads CASSFGTPSEQYF. CDR3 DNA: TGTGCCAGCAGTTTCGGGACTCCGAGTGAGCAGTACTTC.

About this clonotype: No conserved phenylalanine or tryptophan ends this CDR3, so it is likely a read error. The J gene is TRBJ2-5, the V gene TRBV19; tentative D call: TRBD2 (6 bases). Germline CDR1 is LNHDA and CDR2 is SQIVND (reference sequence). V was trimmed by 1 base and J by 4 bases, leaving 28 bases between them. The CDR3 extends over 20 amino acids. The CDR3, as DNA: TGTGCCAGTAGTATAGCGCCTAGGGAGGAATGGCTGATTAATCGAGAGACCCAGTACCTC. Protein sequence: CASSIAPREEWLINRETQYL.

The chain has TRBV7-9 and TRBJ1-6; D may be TRBD1 (6 bases). The V gene lost 5 bases and the J gene lost 10 bases, with 21 bases spanning the gap. The CDR3 spans 16 residues. Germline CDR1 and CDR2: SEHNR and FQNEAQ (reference sequence). CDR3 in amino acids: CASSPLGQGNGSPLHF. For the CDR3, the DNA is TGTGCCAGCAGCCCCCTAGGGCAGGGGAACGGATCACCCCTCCACTTT.

This clonotype was observed many times. CDR3 in amino acids: CASSLSGRGQPQHF. CDR3 coding DNA: TGTGCCAGCAGCTTATCAGGGAGAGGGCAGCCCCAGCATTTT. The chain carries TRBV7-9 and TRBJ1-5; the D gene is possibly TRBD1 (5 bases). This CDR3 is 14 amino acids long. Germline V gives CDR1 SEHNR, CDR2 FQNEAQ (reference sequence). V lost 2 bases to trimming and J lost 7 bases, with 12 bases between them. The full variable domain, in which reference TRBV7-9 and TRBJ1-5 provide the parts outside the CDR3, is DTGVSQNPRHKITKRGQNVTFRCDPISEHNRLYWYRQTLGQGPEFLTYFQNEAQLEKSRLLSDRFSAERPKGSFSTLEIQRTEQGDSAMYLCASSLSGRGQPQHFGDGTRLSIL.

This clonotype was picked up a small number of times. This rearrangement joins TRBV7-3 to TRBJ2-7; D unresolved. The germline V gene has CDR1 SGHTA and CDR2 FQGTGA. V lost 2 bases, J lost 3 bases, and 8 bases lay in between. The CDR3 covers 13 residues. In nucleotides, the CDR3 is TGTGCCAGCAGCTTAGAACGGTACTACGAGCAGTACTTC. Amino acids: CASSLERYYEQYF.

This clonotype was seen repeatedly, ten times or more. V and J are TRBV6-5 and TRBJ1-1; no reliable D call. This CDR3 is 14 amino acids long. Germline assignment: CDR1 MNHEY and CDR2 SVGAGI. Trimming stripped 6 bases from V and 5 bases from J, with 16 bases between. The CDR3 loop reads CASRRNPWTTEAFF. CDR3 sequence (DNA): TGTGCCAGCAGAAGAAATCCCTGGACGACTGAAGCTTTCTTT.

V and J are TRBV4-2 and TRBJ2-4; D call uncertain. CDR1 LGHNA and CDR2 YNFKEQ come from the germline V gene. Trimming removed 0 bases from V and 15 bases from J, with 12 bases in between. CDR3 length: 12 residues. CDR3 DNA sequence: TGTGCCAGCAGCCAAGAGGATGGACCGGCGTACTTC. Translated: CASSQEDGPAYF.